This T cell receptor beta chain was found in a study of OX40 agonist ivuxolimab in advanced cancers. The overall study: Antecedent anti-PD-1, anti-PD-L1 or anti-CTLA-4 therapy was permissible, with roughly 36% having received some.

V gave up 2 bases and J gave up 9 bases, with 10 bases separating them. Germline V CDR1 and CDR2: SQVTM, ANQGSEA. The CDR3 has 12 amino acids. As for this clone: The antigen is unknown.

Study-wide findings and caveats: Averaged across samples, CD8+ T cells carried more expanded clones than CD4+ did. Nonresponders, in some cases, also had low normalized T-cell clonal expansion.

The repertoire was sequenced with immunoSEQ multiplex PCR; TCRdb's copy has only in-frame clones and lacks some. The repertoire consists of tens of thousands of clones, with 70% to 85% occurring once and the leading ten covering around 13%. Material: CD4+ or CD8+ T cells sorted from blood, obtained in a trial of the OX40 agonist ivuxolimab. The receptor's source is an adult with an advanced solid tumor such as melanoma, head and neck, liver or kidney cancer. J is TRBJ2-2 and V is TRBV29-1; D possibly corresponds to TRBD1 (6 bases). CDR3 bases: TGCAGCGTTGAATCTGGGGGCAGGGAGCTGTTTTTT. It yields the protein CSVESGGRELFF.